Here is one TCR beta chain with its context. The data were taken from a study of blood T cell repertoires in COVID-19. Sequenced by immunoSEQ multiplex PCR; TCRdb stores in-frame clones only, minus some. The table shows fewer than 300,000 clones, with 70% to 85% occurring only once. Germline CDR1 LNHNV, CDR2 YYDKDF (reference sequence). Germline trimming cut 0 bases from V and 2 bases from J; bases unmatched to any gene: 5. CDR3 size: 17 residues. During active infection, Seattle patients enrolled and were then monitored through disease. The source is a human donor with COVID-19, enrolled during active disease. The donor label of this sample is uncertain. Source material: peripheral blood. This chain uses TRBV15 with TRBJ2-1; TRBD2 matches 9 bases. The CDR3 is CATSRETSGQAYNEQFF. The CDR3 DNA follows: TGTGCCACCAGCAGAGAAACTAGCGGGCAAGCCTACAATGAGCAGTTCTTC. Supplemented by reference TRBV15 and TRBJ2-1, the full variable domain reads DAMVIQNPRYQVTQFGKPVTLSCSQTLNHNVMYWYQQKSSQAPKLLFHYYDKDFNNEADTPDNFQSRRPNTSFCFLDIRSPGLGDTAMYLCATSRETSGQAYNEQFFGPGTRLTVL.